The clone carrying this TCR beta chain ranks as medium-sized (0.01 to 0.1%). The data are from a study of blood T cell repertoires in COVID-19. For the study at large: Samples came from the United States, Italy and Spain, spanning acute and convalescent COVID-19. PBMCs, B-cell-depleted T cells, or T cells were the source of the cDNA or gDNA that made up the material.

The CDR3 sequence is 16 residues long. V shed 2 bases, J shed 4 bases, and the junction held 7 bases outside the gene matches. Germline lookup yields CDR1 MNHNS and CDR2 SASEGT. Authors' analysis steps: Estimation of nucleated cell counts relied on the amplification of reference gene primers. The repertoire was sequenced with immunoSEQ multiplex PCR; TCRdb's copy has only in-frame clones and lacks some. The D gene and trimming were derived from the DNA, and the V and J assignments and clone size from that table. The sample lists 55,000 to 75,000 clones, roughly 80% occurring once. Sequencing was done on a sample of peripheral blood. The receptor was derived from a man aged 65-85 years who had recovered from COVID-19. The chain is built from TRBV6-1 and TRBJ1-5; 8 nucleotides line up with TRBD1. The CDR3 protein is CASSEHGQGNNQPQHF. Written as DNA, the CDR3 is TGTGCCAGCAGTGAACATGGACAGGGAAATAATCAGCCCCAGCATTTT.